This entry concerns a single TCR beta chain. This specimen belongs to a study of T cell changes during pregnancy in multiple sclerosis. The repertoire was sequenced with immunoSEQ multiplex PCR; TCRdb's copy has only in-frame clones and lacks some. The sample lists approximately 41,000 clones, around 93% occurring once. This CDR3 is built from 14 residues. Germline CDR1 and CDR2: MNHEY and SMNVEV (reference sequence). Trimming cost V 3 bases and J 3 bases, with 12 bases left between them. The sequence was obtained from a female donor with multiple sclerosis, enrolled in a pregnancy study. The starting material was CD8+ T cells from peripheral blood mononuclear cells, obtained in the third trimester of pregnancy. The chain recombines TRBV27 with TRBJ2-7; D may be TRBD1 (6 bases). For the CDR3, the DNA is TGTGCCAGCAGTTTTTCTGGGGGCGGCTACGAGCAGTACTTC. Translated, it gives CASSFSGGGYEQYF.